This T cell receptor beta chain emerged from a study of cytomegalovirus exposure and HLA in healthy donors (dated by TCRdb to 2017 to 2019). Looking at the study overall: In an earlier analysis of approximately 500 of the donors, less than 350 Gb of sequence data and 95 million to 130 million unique TCR beta sequences from 180 million or so T cells were reported. An early release covering about 600 HLA-typed donors comprised about 320 gigabases of sequencing data and tens of millions of unique TCR sequences. Of the roughly 400 genotyped donors, 65% to 90% fell in the genetic ancestry cluster associated with self-reported Caucasian donors. The study was designed to test whether signatures of past pathogen exposure could be identified by cataloging public T cell receptors. The study profiled the T cell repertoires of more than 500 subjects by immunosequencing and related them to cytomegalovirus serostatus. Besides the first cohort of around 670 subjects, a separate validation cohort made up of over 100 different subjects was used. To predict cytomegalovirus infection status, the study brought together high-throughput TCR immunosequencing, statistical association of individual TCRs with disease status, and machine learning. A later analysis re-analyzed previously published TCR beta repertoires from approximately 670 donors and added high-resolution HLA genotyping to study TCR occurrence patterns. In the later analysis, no new phenotypic data were used to find candidate immune exposures; instead, reliance was placed on TCR beta sequences and their occurrence across donors. In an earlier analysis of roughly 540 of the donors, high-throughput TCR beta sequencing was used to judge whether each TCR beta V gene segment behaved as functional or pseudogenic. Donor age, sex, ethnicity and CMV serostatus were collected together with the repertoire data. In a later genetic analysis, genome-wide SNP genotypes for about 65% of the roughly 700 donors were used, and that subset was treated as a discovery cohort. All discovery cohort repertoires had been generated on a single sequencing platform. HLA typing included class I and class II loci at four-digit resolution. The number of typed donors differed by locus: roughly 620-630 for A, B, C, DRB1 and DQB1; some 500 for DQA1; around 610 for DPA1; and about 470 for DPB1. Four to six DR-DQ haplotypes were handled as single units for association and clustering, since linkage in the cohort was strong. Across 300 to 400 genotyped donors of the cohort, an average of approximately 240,000 unique TCR beta nucleotide sequences per donor were sequenced, and 15% to 20% of those sequences were non-productive.

Counted from cysteine to phenylalanine, this CDR3 has 11 amino acids. Only the CDR3 DNA is retained, 33 bases long and in frame from the first base. From a lookup of the germline V gene (reference sequence), CDR1 and CDR2 are DFQATT and SNEGSKA. At the junction V is shortened by 6 bases and J by 7 bases, with 12 bases in between. The cohort was made up of 650 to 700 healthy bone marrow donors. Cohort members were all nominally healthy when sampled, although unrecorded immune exposures were likely present. The donor tested CMV seropositive, placing the donor among the approximately 310 seropositive members of the cohort. Every donor gave a peripheral blood sample, and the peripheral blood mononuclear cells from that sample were used for TCR beta sequencing. Genomic DNA extraction from the blood cell samples was performed with the Qiagen DNeasy Blood Extraction Kit. Library prep was done by the immunoSEQ multiplex PCR assay. For the multiplex PCR, a mixture combining 60 forward primers for TCR Vbeta segments and 13 reverse primers for TCR Jbeta segments was used. A multiplex PCR assay on genomic DNA amplified the CDR3 region of rearranged TCR beta genes. The Illumina HiSeq System was used to sequence the amplified TCR beta libraries as 87-base-pair reads. Turning to the authors' computational methods: A later analysis counted about 80 million unique TCR beta chains across the 600 to 850 repertoires, and around 12 million of these chains were shared by at least two donors. A nearest-neighbor algorithm error-corrected the raw reads and collapsed the reads into unique sequences, merging closely related sequences to remove PCR and sequencing errors. V, D and J gene segments were assigned by aligning CDR3 sequences to IMGT reference sequences. For a sequence to be retained, a match of at least six nucleotides to both a V gene segment and a J gene segment was required. A rearrangement was called productive if the CDR3 had no stop codons and remained in frame with V and J, and every other rearrangement was called non-productive. Following IMGT convention, CDR3 was defined as the stretch from the second conserved V-encoded cysteine up to the conserved J-encoded phenylalanine. Sequences without an unambiguous match to a single V gene segment were excluded from the earlier analysis of a few hundred of the donors. In an earlier analysis of 450 to 700 of the donors, V segments were called functional above 56.7% productive rearrangements and were called segregating when the between-donor standard deviation exceeded 5%. A statistical classification framework was developed to diagnose cytomegalovirus status using the catalog of TCR beta chain sequences. In a later analysis, V and J genes were assigned by comparing TCR nucleotide sequences against IMGT/GENE-DB human TR gene sequences. The TCRdist pipeline was used in a later analysis to assign CDR3 sequences and most-parsimonious VDJ recombination scenarios. In a later analysis, every TCR beta chain was defined by the combination of its CDR3 amino acid sequence and its V-gene family, and reads without a unique V-gene family were dropped. As a way to deal with suspected cross-contamination and a sequencing artifact, a later analysis dropped approximately 590 nucleotide sequences that were highly shared and had low generation probability. In a later analysis, a clonal expansion index for each public chain was calculated from normalized within-repertoire ranks of inferred template counts. A later analysis computed generation probabilities with a VDJ recombination model fitted to out-of-frame rearrangements, and checked the results against IGoR. In a later analysis, hypergeometric tests were used to score TCR-TCR, TCR-HLA and TCR-CMV co-occurrence, with a repertoire-size bias correction applied to TCR pairs. To estimate false discovery rates, a later analysis permuted the HLA or CMV assignments 20 times. A later analysis grouped co-occurring TCRs with DBSCAN, adding TCRdist sequence similarity when clustering within HLA-allele-positive subsets. Repertoires with fewer than 30,000 or more than 120,000 public chains, plus five repertoires with anomalous nucleotide sharing, were excluded from co-occurrence clustering. TCRdb mirrors the immuneACCESS table, restricted to in-frame sequences. Some clones are absent from its copies; in checked studies, under half trace to an unresolved V gene, and the reason for the others is unknown. V, J and clone size are those of that table, while D and trimming were read from the DNA. This sample's table contains about 74,000 clones. In total, the top ten clones hold around 7% of the sample.

Concerning this clone: Its antigen specificity is not known.

Broad study findings and their caveats: A total of roughly 160 TCR beta chains were listed by the study as associated with cytomegalovirus. An association between a missense DCLRE1C variant and V-gene and J-gene trimming of TCR beta chains was found in a later genetic analysis and replicated in an independent cohort. Most TCR sequences were seen in very few donors, while some public TCRs were found in many individuals. A further reported finding was that TCR beta sequences accurately predicted the HLA-A and HLA-B alleles for most subjects in the first cohort. Strong co-occurrence of HLA alleles, especially DR and DQ, made assigning TCR associations to individual alleles difficult. The cohort was sequenced for TCR beta chains only, and without alpha or paired-chain data the features that could be detected were limited. Several of the top co-occurrence clusters appeared to be linked to parvovirus B19, influenza, CMV and Epstein-Barr virus, according to a later analysis. The classifier was reported to diagnose cytomegalovirus status with high specificity and sensitivity in both the original cohort and the validation cohort. Specific HLA alleles were associated with 15,000 to 20,000 TCR beta sequences at a false discovery rate of 0.05 in a later analysis. Linkage disequilibrium might explain the correlated functional status among segregating V segments, but an unknown experimental factor could not be ruled out. According to a later analysis, TCR association rates differed among HLA loci, with DRB1 alleles showing the most associated TCRs and HLA-C alleles showing the fewest. The presence/absence analyses assumed that sequencing depth was roughly uniform across donors, and that assumption may not be true. The only immune exposure information available for the cohort was CMV serostatus. The authors suggested that the approach could potentially be generalized to other disease states and immunological phenotypes. In a later analysis, most CMV-associated TCR beta chains were found to appear HLA-restricted, with HLA associations seemingly driven largely by CMV exposure. A cluster of highly shared sequence variants was judged likely to be a technical artifact of the sequencing pipeline. In an earlier analysis of about 600 of the donors, most TCR beta V segments appeared in productive rearrangements about 90% or about 30% of the time, broadly matching IMGT annotations. Because HLA typing was unavailable for some donors at each locus, only the typed subset was used in association tests. In a later analysis, HLA-associated TCR beta chains were found to be more clonally expanded and to have lower generation probabilities than equally common non-associated chains. Compared with the roughly 670-donor mean, donors in an Asian-associated ancestry cluster had fewer N-insertions in productive TCRs, according to a later genetic analysis. In vitro tests confirmed that a few of the cytomegalovirus-associated TCR beta chains recognize cytomegalovirus antigens. Some IMGT-functional V segments, including TRBV6-2 and TRBV6-3, could not be told apart with the 87-base-pair reads, so those segments were excluded. Because counts were too low, seventeen rarely observed V segments, including chromosome 9 orphons, were left out of the earlier analysis of a few hundred of the donors.

Sequences were obtained from PBMCs. Rearrangement joined TRBV20-1 to TRBJ1-1, and possibly TRBD1, on 6 matching bases. The origin of this receptor is a female donor in good health and CMV-seropositive. The CDR3 protein: CSATTGSEAFF. At the DNA level, the sequence is TGCAGTGCCACCACAGGGAGTGAAGCTTTCTTT.